The present T cell receptor (beta chain) was sequenced within a study of blood T cells in healthy people across ages. General study results and limits: Possibly, changes in expanded clonotypes were confounded because donor CMV status was unknown. More naive CD4+ cells and higher diversity were found in long-lived than in aged donors. In older individuals, TCR beta diversity per million T cells was lower, falling roughly linearly with age.

There are 15 residues in the CDR3. The V end lost 0 bases, the J end lost 13 bases, and 19 bases lay between the germline ends. Germline values: CDR1 MNHEY, CDR2 SVGEGT. With respect to this clonotype: The antigen is not known.

Together with a sample-barcoded 5' primer, a J-beta primer mix was included in a second PCR lasting roughly 6 to 12 cycles. TCRdb recomputed calls from the 5' RACE reads with MiXCR, one row per CDR3 protein. The repertoire consists of hundreds of thousands of distinct CDR3 sequences, with about 30% occurring once and the leading ten covering around a sixth. The TCR comes from a woman older than 75 in good health. The sample comprised blood. The chain combines TRBV6-2 or TRBV6-3 with TRBJ2-1; TRBD1 might be the D (5 bases). The CDR3 DNA reads as TGTGCCAGCAGTTACTCGTGGGGCTCCCAAGAGACCCAGTTCTTC. Amino acid sequence: CASSYSWGSQETQFF.